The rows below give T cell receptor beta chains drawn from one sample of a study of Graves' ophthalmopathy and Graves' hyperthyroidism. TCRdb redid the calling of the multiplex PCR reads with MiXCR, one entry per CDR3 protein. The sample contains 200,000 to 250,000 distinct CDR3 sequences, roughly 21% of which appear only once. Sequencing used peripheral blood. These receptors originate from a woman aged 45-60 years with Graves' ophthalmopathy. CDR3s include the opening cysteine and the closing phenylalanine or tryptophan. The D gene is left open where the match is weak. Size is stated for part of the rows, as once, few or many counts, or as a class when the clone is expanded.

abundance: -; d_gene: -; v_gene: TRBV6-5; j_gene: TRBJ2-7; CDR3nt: TGTGCCAGCAGTTGCCTCATATCCTACGAGCAGTCCTTC; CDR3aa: CASSCLISYEQSF
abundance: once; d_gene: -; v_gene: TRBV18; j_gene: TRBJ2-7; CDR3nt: TGTGCCAGCACACGGCGCGGCTACGAGCAGTACTTC; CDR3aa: CASTRRGYEQYF
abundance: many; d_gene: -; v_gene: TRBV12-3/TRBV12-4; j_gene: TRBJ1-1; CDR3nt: TGTGCCAGCGGGGGGTCGGACACTGAAGCTTTCTTT; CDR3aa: CASGGSDTEAFF
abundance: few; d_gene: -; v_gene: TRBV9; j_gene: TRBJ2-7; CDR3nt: TGTGCCAGCAGCGTAGGGGGGACTGACAACGAGCAGTACTTC; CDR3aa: CASSVGGTDNEQYF
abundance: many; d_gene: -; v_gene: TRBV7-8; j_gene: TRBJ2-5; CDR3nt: TGTGCCAGCAGCCCACCTGAGGGCCGGGTAGCCCAGTACTTC; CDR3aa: CASSPPEGRVAQYF
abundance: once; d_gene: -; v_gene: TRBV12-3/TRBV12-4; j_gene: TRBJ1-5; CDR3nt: TGTGCCAGCAGTTTATCAGGCCGACATCGGCCCCAGCATTTT; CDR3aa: CASSLSGRHRPQHF
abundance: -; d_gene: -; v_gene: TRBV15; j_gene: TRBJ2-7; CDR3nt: TGTGCCACCAGCAGAGTTAGCGAGTCCTACGAGCAGTACTTC; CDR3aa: CATSRVSESYEQYF
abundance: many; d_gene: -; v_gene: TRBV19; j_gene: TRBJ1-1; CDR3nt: TGTGCCAGTAGTAAGGCAGTGGAAAGCACTGAAGCTTTCTTT; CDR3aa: CASSKAVESTEAFF
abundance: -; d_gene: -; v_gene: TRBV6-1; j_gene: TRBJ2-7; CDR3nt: TGTGCCAGCATGAACGGCTACGAGCAGTACTTC; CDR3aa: CASMNGYEQYF
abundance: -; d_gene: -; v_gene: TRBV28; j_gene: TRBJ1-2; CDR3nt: TGTGCCAGCAGGCAGGGGATAACTAACTATGGCTACACCTTC; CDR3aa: CASRQGITNYGYTF
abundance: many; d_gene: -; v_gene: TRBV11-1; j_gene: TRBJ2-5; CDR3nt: TGTGCCAGCAGCTTAGGTTACCGGGACAAGCCACCAAGCGAGACCCAGTACTTC; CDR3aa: CASSLGYRDKPPSETQYF
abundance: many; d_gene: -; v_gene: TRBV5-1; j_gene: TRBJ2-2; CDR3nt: TGCGCCAGCAGCTTGGTAGCAGGAGCGGCCGGGGAGCTGTTTTTT; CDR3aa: CASSLVAGAAGELFF
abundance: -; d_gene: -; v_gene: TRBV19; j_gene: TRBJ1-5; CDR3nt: TGTGCCAGTAGTATAGATCCCACTCAGCCCCAGCATTTT; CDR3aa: CASSIDPTQPQHF
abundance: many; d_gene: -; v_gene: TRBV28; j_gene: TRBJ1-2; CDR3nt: TGTGCCACGACTCCAGGGAACAACTATGGCTACACCTTC; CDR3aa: CATTPGNNYGYTF
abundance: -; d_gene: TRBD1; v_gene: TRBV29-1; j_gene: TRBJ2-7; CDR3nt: TGCAGCGCCGGCGGACAGGGGGCGAACGAGCAGTACTTC; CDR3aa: CSAGGQGANEQYF
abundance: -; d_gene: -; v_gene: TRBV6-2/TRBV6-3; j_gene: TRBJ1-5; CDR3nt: TGTGCCAGCAGTTACGCGAAGGCCTTCGGACCCCAGCATTTT; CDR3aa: CASSYAKAFGPQHF
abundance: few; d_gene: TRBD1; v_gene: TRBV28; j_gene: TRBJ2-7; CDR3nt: TGTGCCAGCAGTTTATATGGGGGACAGGGGGCTTACGAGCAGTACTTC; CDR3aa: CASSLYGGQGAYEQYF
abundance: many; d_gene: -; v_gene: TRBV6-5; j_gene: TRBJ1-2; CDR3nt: TGTGCCAGCAGCCCCAGGACCCGAATCTATGGCTACACCTTC; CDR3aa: CASSPRTRIYGYTF
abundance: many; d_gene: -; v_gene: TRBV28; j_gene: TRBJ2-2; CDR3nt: TGTGCCAGCAGTTTATTGGGTGCGTGGGGAAACACCGGGGAGCTGTTTTTT; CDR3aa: CASSLLGAWGNTGELFF
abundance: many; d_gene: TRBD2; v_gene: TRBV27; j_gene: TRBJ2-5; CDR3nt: TGTGCCAGCAGAGAAAAACCTTCGGGAGGTATCCAAGAGACCCAGTACTTC; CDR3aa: CASREKPSGGIQETQYF
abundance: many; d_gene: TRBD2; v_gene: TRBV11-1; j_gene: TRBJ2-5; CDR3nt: TGTGCCAGCAGCGTTGGGACTACCAAAGAGACCCAGTACTTC; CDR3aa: CASSVGTTKETQYF
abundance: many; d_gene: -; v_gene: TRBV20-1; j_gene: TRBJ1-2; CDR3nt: TGCAGTGCAGAGGGGATTAACTATGGCTACACCTTC; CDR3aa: CSAEGINYGYTF
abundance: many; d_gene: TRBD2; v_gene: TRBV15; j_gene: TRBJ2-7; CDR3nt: TGTGCCACCAGCACTAGACGGGGGCCGACTAGCGGTAGCTCCTACGAGCAGTACTTC; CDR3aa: CATSTRRGPTSGSSYEQYF
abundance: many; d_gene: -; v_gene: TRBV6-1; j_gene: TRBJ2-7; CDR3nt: TGTGCCAGCAGTGTAGGTAGCGAGGGATACGAGCAGTACTTC; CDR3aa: CASSVGSEGYEQYF
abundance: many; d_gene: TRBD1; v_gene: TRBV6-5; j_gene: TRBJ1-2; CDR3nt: TGTGCCAGCAGTTACCCCGGGACAGGTGGCTACACCTTC; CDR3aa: CASSYPGTGGYTF
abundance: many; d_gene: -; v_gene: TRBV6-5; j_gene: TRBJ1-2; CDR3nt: TGTGCCAGCAGTAGGGGGGTCTCTAACTATGGCTACACCTTC; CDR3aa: CASSRGVSNYGYTF
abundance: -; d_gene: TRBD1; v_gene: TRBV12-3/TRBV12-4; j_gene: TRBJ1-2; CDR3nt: TGTGCCAGCAGGGAGGGACAGGCCCCAGGCTATGGCTACACCTTC; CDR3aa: CASREGQAPGYGYTF
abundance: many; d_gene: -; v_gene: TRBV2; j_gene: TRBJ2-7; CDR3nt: TGTGCCAGCAGTGTGGGGCCTAGGGGGAGCGAGCAGTACTTC; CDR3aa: CASSVGPRGSEQYF
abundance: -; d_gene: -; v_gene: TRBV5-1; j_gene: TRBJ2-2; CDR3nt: TGCGCCAGCAGCGCCAAAGGGAGCGCTAGGCGGTATACCGGGGAGCTGTTTTTT; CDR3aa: CASSAKGSARRYTGELFF
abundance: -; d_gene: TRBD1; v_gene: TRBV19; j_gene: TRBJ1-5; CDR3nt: TGTGCCAGTAGTCGGGGGACAGGGGGCGGCCAGCCCCAGCATTTT; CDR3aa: CASSRGTGGGQPQHF
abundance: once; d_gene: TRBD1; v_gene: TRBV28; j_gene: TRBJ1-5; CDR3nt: TGTGCCAGCAGCCCCAGGGGACAGGGTAGTCAGCCCCAGCATTTT; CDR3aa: CASSPRGQGSQPQHF
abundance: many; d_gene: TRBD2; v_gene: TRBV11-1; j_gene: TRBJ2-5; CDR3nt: TGTGCCAGCAGCCCAGCGGACGGAGGACTAGCGGGACGAGAGACCCAGTACTTC; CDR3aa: CASSPADGGLAGRETQYF
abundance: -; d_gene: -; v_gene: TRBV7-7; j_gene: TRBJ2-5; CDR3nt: TGTGCTAGCAGCTTAAAAACAGGACGCCAAGAGGCCCAGTACTTC; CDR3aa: CASSLKTGRQEAQYF
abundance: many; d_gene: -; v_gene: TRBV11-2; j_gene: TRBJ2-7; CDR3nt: TGTGCCAGCAGCTTAGTCTCATCCGAGCAGTACTTC; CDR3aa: CASSLVSSEQYF
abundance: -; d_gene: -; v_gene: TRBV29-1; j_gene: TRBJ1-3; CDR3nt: TGCAGCGCAGACAGCTCTGGAAACACCATATATTTT; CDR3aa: CSADSSGNTIYF
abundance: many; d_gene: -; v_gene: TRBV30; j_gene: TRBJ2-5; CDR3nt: TGTGCCTGGAGAAGCGGCCAAGAGACCCAGTACTTC; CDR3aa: CAWRSGQETQYF
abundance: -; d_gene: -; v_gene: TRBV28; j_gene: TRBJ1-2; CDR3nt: TGTGCCAGCACCTTCGGGGTTTATGGCTACACCTTC; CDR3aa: CASTFGVYGYTF
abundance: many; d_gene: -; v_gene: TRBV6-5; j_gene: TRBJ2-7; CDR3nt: TGTGCCAGCAGTAACTCTGGCCCTTACGAGCAGTACTTC; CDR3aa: CASSNSGPYEQYF
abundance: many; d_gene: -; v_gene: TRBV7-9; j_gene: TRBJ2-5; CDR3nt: TGTGCCAGCAGCCAAGGAGGGAAGACCCAGTACTTC; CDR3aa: CASSQGGKTQYF
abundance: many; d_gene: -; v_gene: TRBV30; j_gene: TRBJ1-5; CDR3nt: TGTGCCTGGTCCGGACAGTCAAATCAGCCCCAGCATTTT; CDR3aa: CAWSGQSNQPQHF